Below, one T cell receptor (beta chain) is given with its context. Its specificity is unknown. The source of the sample is a study of T cell responses to AZD1222 COVID-19 vaccine. General study findings and limits: Donors were mostly white British, more females; clonal diversity possibly underestimated. Baseline testing showed seropositivity in only a handful of AZD1222 recipients.

Germline lookup yields CDR1 SGHRS and CDR2 YFSETQ. The CDR3 extends over 12 amino acids. V dropped 0 bases and J dropped 9 bases, with 10 bases sitting between them. The assay was immunoSEQ multiplex PCR, and TCRdb's table has in-frame clones only and misses some. The sample has fewer than 70,000 clones; approximately 92% are singletons. The source material was peripheral blood, sampled 28 days after the second AZD1222 dose. This receptor was identified in an adult who received the AZD1222 COVID-19 vaccine. This chain uses TRBV5-1 with TRBJ2-7; D remains ambiguous. The CDR3 spells CASSLVGIGQYF. CDR3 coding DNA: TGCGCCAGCAGCTTGGTGGGTATTGGGCAGTACTTC.